The following is a TCR beta chain sequence with its context. Its antigen remains unidentified. No donor was unhealthy or non-Caucasian. This CDR3 region has 13 residues. Trimming took off 4 bases at V and 3 bases at J, with 9 bases between the two ends. In germline, CDR1 is SGHAT, CDR2 FQNNGV. The cDNA had a unique molecular identifier and a template-switch universal primer site. From the 5' RACE reads, TCRdb called clonotypes with MiXCR, one entry per CDR3 protein. The sample has hundreds of thousands of distinct CDR3 sequences; 8.5% to 9.5% are singletons. The data stem from a study of identical twins. Whole-study results and caveats: Models predicted less out-of-frame TCR alpha sharing in monozygotic twins than was found.

These data also formed part of another study, on yellow fever vaccine responses in identical twins.

Source material: PBMCs. The clonotype originates from a woman aged 18-30 years in good health. The chain has TRBV11-2 and TRBJ1-2; D is possibly TRBD1 (5 bases). The CDR3: CASSSGKDYGYTF. The DNA for the CDR3 is TGTGCCAGCAGCTCAGGGAAGGACTATGGCTACACCTTC. Based on the CDR3 plus reference TRBV11-2 and TRBJ1-2, the full variable domain is EAGVAQSPRYKIIEKRQSVAFWCNPISGHATLYWYQQILGQGPKLLIQFQNNGVVDDSQLPKDRFSAERLKGVDSTLKIQPAKLEDSAVYLCASSSGKDYGYTFGSGTRLTVV.